The next 28 T cell receptor beta chains were all read from a single sample in a study of cytomegalovirus exposure and HLA in healthy donors. Repertoires were generated with immunoSEQ multiplex PCR, while TCRdb's copy carries only in-frame clones and drops some. This sample has around 220,000 clones, with 65% to 85% found just once. Source material: PBMCs. The receptors stem from a woman aged 25-40 years in good health and CMV-seropositive.

The chain has TRBV27 and TRBJ1-1; a weak D match, TRBD1 (5 bases). The CDR3 has 16 amino acids. V lost 5 bases and J 0 bases, leaving 16 bases between the germline ends. Germline lookup yields CDR1 MNHEY and CDR2 SMNVEV (reference sequence). The CDR3 loop reads CASSRLGVQLNTEAFF. Written as DNA, the CDR3 is TGTGCCAGCAGTCGATTAGGGGTGCAACTGAACACTGAAGCTTTCTTT.

The chain links TRBV6-5 to TRBJ2-1; 14 nucleotides align to TRBD2. CDR3 length: 16 residues. CDR1 is MNHEY and CDR2 is SVGAGI in the germline V gene. After removal of 0 bases from V and 6 bases from J, the junction contained 1 base not matched to a gene. CDR3 region: CASSYSGLAGGNEQFF. In nucleotides, the CDR3 is TGTGCCAGCAGTTACTCCGGACTAGCGGGAGGCAATGAGCAGTTCTTC.

This clone appeared once. The CDR3 DNA sequence: TGTGCCACCAGCAGAGATGATCGGGGGGTTACTGAAGCTTTCTTT. Translation gives CATSRDDRGVTEAFF. The rearrangement uses TRBV15 and TRBJ1-1; D may be TRBD1 (5 bases). Germline V gene lookup returns CDR1 LNHNV and CDR2 YYDKDF (reference sequence). The CDR3 is 15 residues long. V was cut by 0 bases and J by 5 bases, with 13 bases left in between.

The table lists this clone with a count of one. The chain uses TRBV27 and TRBJ2-7; tentatively, D is TRBD1 (6 bases). CDR1 and CDR2 (germline): MNHEY, SMNVEV (reference sequence). This CDR3 has 15 amino acids. V lost 5 bases and J lost 2, with 16 bases in between. CDR3 loop: CASSPGQLTPYEQYF. DNA for the CDR3: TGTGCCAGCAGTCCCGGACAGCTAACACCCTACGAGCAGTACTTC.

The chain is built from TRBV10-1 and TRBJ2-1; 10 bases agree with TRBD1. CDR3 length equals 14 residues. In germline, CDR1 is WNHNN, CDR2 SYGVQD (reference sequence). With 5 bases clipped from V and 7 bases from J, the junction kept 5 bases outside the gene matches. Here the CDR3 DNA reads TGCGCCAGCAGTCGGGACAGGGGTGGGAATGAGCAGTTCTTC. Translating it yields CASSRDRGGNEQFF.

Here the CDR3 reads CASSPRQGVLLNTEAFF. The CDR3, as DNA: TGTGCCAGCTCACCAAGACAGGGGGTCCTCTTGAACACTGAAGCTTTCTTT. The J gene is TRBJ1-1, the V gene TRBV18; TRBD1 agrees at 9 bases. Per germline, CDR1 KGHSH and CDR2 LQKENI. With V trimmed by 2 bases and J by 0 bases, 7 bases remained unmatched. This CDR3 comprises 17 residues.

The chain carries TRBV23-1 and TRBJ2-7; no definite D call. TRBV23-1 is an ORF, and what it does is uncertain. The V end lost 2 bases, the J end lost 2 bases, and 16 bases lay between the germline ends. The CDR3 sequence is 16 residues long. The CDR3 DNA is TGCGCCAGCAGTCAACCCTGGCCCCTGCTAACCTACGAGCAGTACTTC. Its translation is CASSQPWPLLTYEQYF.

This chain links TRBV20-1 with TRBJ1-2; no firm D call. Trimming removed 7 bases from V and 2 bases from J, with 5 bases in between. Germline V gene lookup returns CDR1 DFQATT and CDR2 SNEGSKA (reference sequence). This CDR3 contains 10 residues. This CDR3 reads CSVQNYGYTF. CDR3 nucleotides: TGCAGTGTACAAAACTATGGCTACACCTTC.

The V gene is TRBV5-1, the J gene TRBJ1-1, with a tentative D call TRBD1 (5 bases). The CDR3 spans 14 residues. Germline values: CDR1 SGHRS, CDR2 YFSETQ. Trimming cost V 3 bases and J 3 bases, with 12 bases left between them. CDR3 in amino acids: CASSSTGGYTEAFF. The CDR3 DNA is TGCGCCAGCAGCTCCACAGGAGGATACACTGAAGCTTTCTTT.

The chain couples TRBV2 to TRBJ1-4, with D unclear. The CDR3 contains 12 residues. V was cut by 2 bases and J by 6 bases, with 4 bases left in between. Germline lookup yields CDR1 SNHLY and CDR2 FYNNEI. CDR3 in amino acids: CASSESYEKLFF. CDR3 nucleotides: TGTGCCAGCAGTGAAAGCTATGAAAAACTGTTTTTT.

This sequence joins TRBV18 and TRBJ2-2; D is unclear. CDR3 size: 13 residues. Between the trimmed V and J ends, which lost 4 bases and 2 bases, there was a span of 5 bases. In germline, CDR1 is KGHSH, CDR2 LQKENI. CDR3 DNA: TGTGCCAGCTCACGAGGAAACACCGGGGAGCTGTTTTTT. Its protein product is CASSRGNTGELFF.

The chain has TRBV2 and TRBJ2-3; the match to TRBD2 covers 10 bases. V shed 3 bases and J 3 bases; nucleotides not matched to a gene: 6. Looked up from germline, CDR1 is SNHLY and CDR2 is FYNNEI. CDR3 length: 16 residues. The CDR3 nucleotides are TGTGCCAGCAGTGATGGGGCTAGCGGGAGAACAGATACGCAGTATTTT. Protein product: CASSDGASGRTDTQYF.

The chain uses TRBV30 and TRBJ1-2; D call uncertain. The germline V gene has CDR1 GTSNPN and CDR2 SVGIG (reference sequence). This CDR3 has 13 residues. Trimming left V 4 bases short and J 8 bases short, with 17 bases between. The CDR3 DNA reads TGTGCCTGGACCCCGGGTTTGGAACGGGGCTACACCTTC. It is translated as CAWTPGLERGYTF.

The chain uses TRBV10-1 and TRBJ2-4; D uncertain. CDR1 WNHNN and CDR2 SYGVQD come from the germline V gene (reference sequence). V lost 6 bases and J 2 bases, leaving 2 bases between the germline ends. This CDR3 region has 11 residues. The CDR3 loop is CASRTKNIQYF. The CDR3 DNA reads TGCGCCAGCAGGACCAAAAACATTCAGTACTTC.

V gene TRBV11-1 combines with J gene TRBJ1-1, with D tentatively TRBD1 (5 bases). The CDR3 extends over 14 amino acids. The germline V and J ends were trimmed by 4 bases and 2 bases, with 11 bases remaining between them. Germline V gives CDR1 SGHAT, CDR2 FQDESV (reference sequence). As DNA, the CDR3 is TGTGCCAGCAGCTACGGGGGGTTAAACACTGAAGCTTTCTTT. As protein: CASSYGGLNTEAFF.

V and J are TRBV9 and TRBJ2-2, with D possibly matching TRBD1 (5 bases). CDR1 is SGDLS and CDR2 is YYNGEE in the germline V gene. The CDR3 totals 16 residues. Trimming took off 5 bases at V and 2 bases at J, with 16 bases between the two ends. CDR3 loop: CASSSKSGQNTGELFF. CDR3 nucleotide sequence: TGTGCCAGCAGTTCCAAATCCGGACAAAACACCGGGGAGCTGTTTTTT.

This chain uses TRBV25-1 with TRBJ1-1; D is unresolved. Trimming stripped 3 bases from V and 2 bases from J, with 7 bases between. Germline V CDR1 and CDR2: MGHDK, SYGVNS. The CDR3 runs to 13 residues. The CDR3 DNA is TGTGCCAGCAGTGATCGACACAACACTGAAGCTTTCTTT. Protein: CASSDRHNTEAFF.

The chain links TRBV25-1 to TRBJ2-2; D not certain. Germline-derived CDR1 and CDR2 are MGHDK and SYGVNS. This CDR3 is 11 amino acids long. V was pared by 4 bases and J by 4 bases, with 1 base between. This chain's CDR3 is CASSVTGELFF. The CDR3 DNA reads TGTGCCAGCAGTGTCACCGGGGAGCTGTTTTTT.

The chain is built from TRBV7-9 and TRBJ1-1; D call uncertain. The germline V and J ends were trimmed by 1 base and 6 bases, with 9 bases remaining between them. The CDR3 loop spans 13 amino acids. Germline CDR1 reads SEHNR; CDR2 reads FQNEAQ (reference sequence). Written as DNA, the CDR3 is TGTGCCAGCAGCTTAGAGTGGCCGCCTGAAGCTTTCTTT. This codes for CASSLEWPPEAFF.

The V gene is TRBV11-3, the J gene TRBJ2-7, with 12 bases lining up with TRBD2. V was pared by 4 bases and J by 6 bases, with 7 bases of the junction left unmatched. This CDR3 is 15 amino acids long. Germline V gene data show CDR1 as SGHNT and CDR2 as YENEEA. DNA for the CDR3: TGTGCCAGCAGCTCACTACTAGCGGGAGGCTCCGAGCAGTACTTC. It encodes CASSSLLAGGSEQYF.

The J gene is TRBJ2-7, the V gene TRBV10-3; 12 nucleotides agree with TRBD2. V shed 10 bases and J 3 bases; nucleotides not matched to a gene: 7. Germline V gene sequence: CDR1 ENHRY, CDR2 SYGVKD. This CDR3 has 14 amino acids. The CDR3 DNA reads TGTGCCAGCGGGGCGACTAGCGGGAGCTACGAGCAGTACTTC. As protein: CASGATSGSYEQYF.

CDR3 in amino acids: CAARGLSGGYQPQHF. As DNA, the CDR3 is TGTGCAGCCCGTGGTCTCTCGGGGGGGTATCAGCCCCAGCATTTT. The chain couples TRBV28 to TRBJ1-5; tentatively, D is TRBD1 (5 bases). The CDR3 has 15 amino acids. Germline CDR1 reads MDHEN; CDR2 reads SYDVKM.

The chain couples TRBV6-5 to TRBJ1-2; D uncertain. V lost 3 bases and J 5 bases, leaving 13 bases between the germline ends. CDR1 is MNHEY and CDR2 is SVGAGI in the germline V gene. The CDR3 is made up of 14 amino acids. CDR3 DNA sequence: TGTGCCAGCAGTTATGCTAGCGGTCAATATGGCTACACCTTC. It specifies CASSYASGQYGYTF.

J is TRBJ2-5 and V is TRBV11-2, with a possible D match to TRBD2 (5 bases). Trimming took off 8 bases at V and 2 bases at J, with 27 bases between the two ends. The germline gives CDR1 SGHAT, CDR2 FQNNGV. The CDR3 contains 18 residues. Here the CDR3 DNA reads TGTGCCAGCGACCCAACGAGAACGGGAACTACTTTTCAAGAGACCCAGTACTTC. This sequence encodes CASDPTRTGTTFQETQYF.

The chain uses TRBV5-1 and TRBJ2-7, with 10 bases that match TRBD1. Germline loops: CDR1 SGHRS, CDR2 YFSETQ. This CDR3 comprises 15 residues. V was clipped by 3 bases and J by 2 bases; unmatched bases: 5. DNA of the CDR3: TGCGCCAGCAGCTGGGGGACAGGGGCTACCTACGAGCAGTACTTC. This gives the protein CASSWGTGATYEQYF.

The rearrangement uses TRBV5-1 and TRBJ2-7, with 8 bases identical to TRBD2. CDR1 is SGHRS, CDR2 YFSETQ, per germline. V dropped 5 bases and J dropped 2; count of bases not matched to a gene: 9. The CDR3 length is 15 residues. The CDR3 nucleotides are TGCGCCAGCAGTTATGGACTAGCAAAAACCTACGAGCAGTACTTC. Protein sequence: CASSYGLAKTYEQYF.

The rearrangement links TRBV2 to TRBJ2-7; perhaps TRBD1 as D (6 bases). The germline gives CDR1 SNHLY, CDR2 FYNNEI. Trimming took off 9 bases at V and 0 bases at J, with 15 bases between the two ends. This CDR3 is 14 amino acids long. CDR3 sequence reads: CASKIRDTSYEQYF. The CDR3 coding sequence is TGTGCCAGTAAAATCCGGGACACCTCCTACGAGCAGTACTTC.

This rearrangement joins TRBV5-1 to TRBJ2-3, with D possibly matching TRBD2 (6 bases). CDR3 length: 15 residues. The germline CDR1 and CDR2 sequences are SGHRS and YFSETQ. V was shortened by 4 bases and J by 3 bases, with 15 bases between the two germline ends. This chain's CDR3 is CASSLPRGSTDTQYF. DNA for the CDR3: TGCGCCAGCAGCCTACCTCGGGGGTCGACAGATACGCAGTATTTT.